The sequence of this TCR beta chain was determined in a study of Tregs in tolerant kidney transplant recipients (dated by TCRdb to the late 2010s). Broadly, across the study: The study applied TCRbeta sequencing to find donor-specific regulatory T cells before combined kidney and bone marrow transplantation and then followed those same cells after transplant. Study-wide findings and limitations: PCR primers changed over time for some patients, so nucleotide-level comparison across those patients' samples was not possible. Biological reproducibility was not directly assessed, although technical replication error appeared to be minimal. The most biologically relevant and donor-specific TCRbeta repertoire appeared to be identified by expanding Tregs with activated donor B cells. In tolerant patients, donor-specific Tregs expanded more than Tregs overall, which suggests antigen-driven rather than nonspecific expansion. Because the study included only a small number of patients, the results must be confirmed in larger populations and under other immunosuppression protocols.

Transplants used related donors with nonmyeloablative bone marrow transplantation; mixed chimerism was transient in the human trials. Thawed PBMCs were FACS-sorted into unstimulated Tregs (CD4+CD25+CD127-), CD4+ non-Tregs (CD4+CD25-), CD4 cells and CD8 cells. Patients were several combined kidney and bone marrow transplant recipients from the ITN036ST trial, and only these trial subjects had samples available. Healthy control blood was processed by Ficoll density gradient to PBMCs and cryopreserved; patient PBMCs were collected before and after transplant. Via the germline V gene, CDR1 is LGHNA and CDR2 YSLEER. From its cysteine to its phenylalanine, the CDR3 spans 13 amino acids. The only DNA kept is the CDR3, 39 bases in frame from the first base. V is pared back by 9 bases and J by 4 bases, with 15 bases lying between the germline termini. Concerning this clone itself: Its antigen remains unidentified. Per-base quality was not reported, and no clone a single base away is much larger than it. At the DNA level, this CDR3 is encoded by other sequences in the same sample as well.

Genomic DNA was extracted from sorted cells with the QIAGEN DNeasy Blood and Tissue Kit for TCRbeta CDR3 sequencing. High-throughput TCRbeta CDR3 sequencing was carried out commercially through immunoSEQ, with PCR amplification with bias correction and internal controls included. The original pipeline was this. A unique productive TCRbeta sequence was defined by the CDR3 nucleotide sequence when primers matched, and otherwise by the CDR3 amino acid sequence together with the Vbeta and Jbeta genes. To correct for sorting error, sequences found in more than one sorted population at a frequency ratio of 2:1 or less were discarded, and the remaining shared sequences were assigned to the population with the higher frequency. Sequences were defined as donor-reactive when expanded at least 5-fold in CFSE-low cells versus unstimulated cells and present at a frequency of at least 0.01% in CFSE-low cells. Repertoire divergence was quantified by Jensen-Shannon divergence calculated from the top 100 TCRbeta sequences ranked by frequency. When a sample had multiple sequencing runs, each run was corrected for sorting error separately and the runs were then pooled. TCRdb carries this immuneACCESS record with in-frame sequences only. Its versions omit some clonotypes, under half of them owing to an unresolved V gene in the studies checked, with the rest unexplained. That table gives V, J and clone size, and the DNA gave D and trimming. This sample lists tens of thousands of clones; roughly 93% were detected once. Roughly 1.7% of the sample is taken by the ten largest.

The TCR was taken from a human patient who received a combined kidney and bone marrow transplant. Following transplantation, T cells from the graft donor may be among those present. Recombination joined TRBV4-3 with TRBJ2-5, with the D gene call left open. This specimen consisted of CD4+ T cells from blood (PBMCs), obtained 12 months after the transplant. CDR3 loop: CASSYNYGETQYF. The sequenced DNA: TGCGCCAGTAGCTATAATTACGGAGAGACCCAGTACTTC.